A single sample gave rise to the 7 T cell receptor beta chains below, sequenced in a study of beta chain features in type 1 diabetes. The investigators reverse transcribed all of the isolated RNA, so they sequenced expressed TCRB transcripts. Measured with immunoSEQ multiplex PCR; TCRdb has only the in-frame clones, and not every one. The table lists 300,000 to 350,000 clones, roughly 8.8% of them singletons, with less than 1.2% in the top ten. No antigen has been identified for these receptors. Overall study results and limits: Shorter TCRB CDR3s, moderately but significantly so, marked every one of the four CD4+ subsets in Type 1 diabetes patients.

The sequencing sample was made of central memory CD4+ T cells from blood. These receptors originate from a man aged 25-45 years with type 1 diabetes.

In its sample, this clone was seen a few times. The J gene is TRBJ2-5, the V gene TRBV6-6; 7 positions agree with TRBD2. Looked up from germline, CDR1 is MNHNY and CDR2 is SVGAGI (reference sequence). The V segment lost 2 bases and the J segment 5 bases; nucleotides outside the gene matches: 5. There are 14 residues in the CDR3. The CDR3 protein is CASSYPVGGETQYF. DNA of the CDR3: TGTGCCAGCAGTTACCCGGTCGGGGGGGAGACCCAGTACTTC.

V is TRBV29-1 and J is TRBJ2-5; perhaps TRBD1 as D (6 bases). The germline gives CDR1 SQVTM, CDR2 ANQGSEA. Trimming took off 7 bases at V and 4 bases at J, with 13 bases between the two ends. The CDR3 covers 12 residues. The CDR3, as DNA: TGCAGCGCTTACGGCAGGGGAGAGACCCAGTACTTC. This sequence encodes CSAYGRGETQYF.

The rearrangement uses TRBV6-5 and TRBJ2-1; D may be TRBD2 (5 bases). The CDR3 runs to 14 residues. CDR1 MNHEY and CDR2 SVGAGI come from the germline V gene. V shed 7 bases and J shed 4 bases, with 14 bases lying between them. The CDR3 spells CASIPPDWYNEQFF. CDR3 sequence (DNA): TGTGCCAGCATTCCCCCGGACTGGTACAATGAGCAGTTCTTC.

The chain joins TRBV7-2 to TRBJ2-5, with TRBD1 identical over 9 bases. Unmatched junction bases numbered 14, after V lost 5 bases and J lost 7 bases. This CDR3 spans 16 amino acids. Germline V gives CDR1 SGHTA, CDR2 FQGNSA. As DNA, the CDR3 is TGTGCCAGCAGCCCCTCGGACAGGGGACATTTGGGGACCCAGTACTTC. Translating gives CASSPSDRGHLGTQYF.

This clone was detected a few times. V and J are TRBV29-1 and TRBJ2-1; 7 positions match TRBD1. V gave up 1 base and J gave up 9 bases; unmatched junction bases: 3. Looked up from germline, CDR1 is SQVTM and CDR2 is ANQGSEA. CDR3 length equals 12 residues. The CDR3 loop reads CSVEATGSEQFF. CDR3 nucleotides: TGCAGCGTTGAAGCGACAGGGAGTGAGCAGTTCTTC.

The rearrangement uses TRBV5-1 and TRBJ2-5; D is tentatively TRBD1 or TRBD2 (5 bases each). The CDR3 contains 13 residues. Trimming removed 2 bases from V and 4 bases from J, with 9 bases in between. The germline V gene encodes CDR1 SGHRS and CDR2 YFSETQ. Here the CDR3 reads CASSFGDPETQYF. The CDR3 DNA reads TGCGCCAGCAGCTTTGGGGACCCAGAGACCCAGTACTTC.

This clone appeared a few times. This rearrangement joins TRBV4-3 to TRBJ2-7; 7 bases fit TRBD1. The V and J ends lost 5 bases and 4 bases, in that order; junction bases with no gene match: 14. This CDR3 comprises 16 residues. The germline gives CDR1 LGHNA, CDR2 YSLEER. The CDR3 coding sequence is TGCGCCAGCAGCTCACAAACAGGGGCCCTCGGATACGAGCAGTACTTC. It yields the protein CASSSQTGALGYEQYF.